The sequence of this TCR beta chain was determined in a study of vaccination and CD4 T cells after COVID-19. V dropped 3 bases and J dropped 6; count of bases not matched to a gene: 4. The CDR3 is made up of 14 amino acids. The germline V gene has CDR1 SGHKS and CDR2 YYEKEE (reference sequence). Worth noting for this clonotype: Its antigen is currently unknown.

Treatment specified: approximately 9-day PBMC culture with coronavirus spike peptide pools or control peptides (ViraFEST assay). General study findings and limits: Median numbers of SARS-CoV-2-reactive clonotypes increased from approximately 23 to 38 (not a significant change). Within the convalescent patients, a median roughly 86% of the SARS-CoV-2-reactive clones were ones that appeared only post-vaccination.

The Oncomine TCR Beta short-read assay generated sequence data from the DNA of cultured CD4+ T cells. A single record per CDR3 protein comes from TCRdb applying MiXCR to the PCR reads. The sample lists approximately 14,000 distinct CDR3 sequences, about 48% occurring once. Sample: CD4+ T cells from blood, cultured in vitro, taken before SARS-CoV-2 vaccination. The chain links TRBV5-5 to TRBJ1-5; 9 nucleotides agree with TRBD1. This receptor was obtained from a human donor who had recovered from COVID-19. DNA of the CDR3: TGTGCCAGCAGCTCGACAGGGGGGGTTCAGCCCCAGCATTTT. As protein: CASSSTGGVQPQHF.